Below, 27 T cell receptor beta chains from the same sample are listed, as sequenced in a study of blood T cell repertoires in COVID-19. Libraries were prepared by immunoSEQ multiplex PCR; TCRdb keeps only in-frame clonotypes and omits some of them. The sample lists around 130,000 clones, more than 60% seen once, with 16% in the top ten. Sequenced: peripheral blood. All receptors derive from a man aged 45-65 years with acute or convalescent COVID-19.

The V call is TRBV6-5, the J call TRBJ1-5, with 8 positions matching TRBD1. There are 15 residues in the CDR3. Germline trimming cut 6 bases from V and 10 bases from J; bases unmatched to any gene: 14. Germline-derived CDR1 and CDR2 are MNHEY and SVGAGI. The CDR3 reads CASSPDRGQAQPQHF. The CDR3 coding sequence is TGTGCCAGCAGCCCCGACAGGGGCCAAGCTCAACCCCAGCATTTT.

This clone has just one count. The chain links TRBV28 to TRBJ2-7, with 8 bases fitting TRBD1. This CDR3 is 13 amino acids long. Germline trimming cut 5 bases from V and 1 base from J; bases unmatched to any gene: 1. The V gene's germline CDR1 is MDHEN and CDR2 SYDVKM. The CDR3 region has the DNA TGTGCCAGCAGTCGGACAGGGTCCTACGAGCAGTACTTC. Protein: CASSRTGSYEQYF.

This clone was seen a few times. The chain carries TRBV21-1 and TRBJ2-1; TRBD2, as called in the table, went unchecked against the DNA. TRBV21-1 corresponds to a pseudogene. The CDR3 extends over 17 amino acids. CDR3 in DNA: TGTGCCAGCAGCGACAACACCACTAGCGGGGGGTTCAATGAGCAGTTCTTC. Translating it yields CASSDNTTSGGFNEQFF.

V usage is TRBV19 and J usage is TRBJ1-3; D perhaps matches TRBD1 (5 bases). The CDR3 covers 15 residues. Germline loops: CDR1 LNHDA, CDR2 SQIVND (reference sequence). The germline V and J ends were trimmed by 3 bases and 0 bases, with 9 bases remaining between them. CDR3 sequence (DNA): TGTGCCAGTAGTATTGCAGGGAACTCTGGAAACACCATATATTTT. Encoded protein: CASSIAGNSGNTIYF.

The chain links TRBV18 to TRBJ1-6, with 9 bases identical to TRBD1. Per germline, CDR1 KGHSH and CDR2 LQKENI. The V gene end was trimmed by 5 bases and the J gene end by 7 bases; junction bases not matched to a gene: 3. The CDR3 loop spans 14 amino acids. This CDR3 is CASSAGTGNSPLHF. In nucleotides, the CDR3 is TGTGCCAGCTCAGCCGGGACAGGGAATTCACCCCTCCACTTT.

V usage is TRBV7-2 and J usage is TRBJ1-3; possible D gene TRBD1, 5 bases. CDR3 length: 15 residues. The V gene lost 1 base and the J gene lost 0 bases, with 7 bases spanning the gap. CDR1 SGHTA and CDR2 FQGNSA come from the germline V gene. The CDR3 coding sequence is TGTGCCAGCAGCTTAGGGACAAGCTCTGGAAACACCATATATTTT. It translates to CASSLGTSSGNTIYF.

Here the CDR3 reads CASKRLADTGELFF. The CDR3 coding sequence is TGTGCCAGCAAACGACTAGCTGACACCGGGGAGCTGTTTTTT. The chain is built from TRBV6-4 and TRBJ2-2; TRBD2 aligns across 7 bases. Germline V CDR1 and CDR2: MRHNA, SNTAGT. The junction had 5 bases not matched to a gene; V was cut back by 7 bases and J by 3 bases. CDR3 size: 14 residues.

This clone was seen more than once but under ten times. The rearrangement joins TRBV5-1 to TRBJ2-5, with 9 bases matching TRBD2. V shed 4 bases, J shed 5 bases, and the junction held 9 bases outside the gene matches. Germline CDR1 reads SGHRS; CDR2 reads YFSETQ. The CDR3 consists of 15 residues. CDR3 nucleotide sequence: TGCGCCAGCAGCCCGATTAGCGGGGGAGACGAGACCCAGTACTTC. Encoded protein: CASSPISGGDETQYF.

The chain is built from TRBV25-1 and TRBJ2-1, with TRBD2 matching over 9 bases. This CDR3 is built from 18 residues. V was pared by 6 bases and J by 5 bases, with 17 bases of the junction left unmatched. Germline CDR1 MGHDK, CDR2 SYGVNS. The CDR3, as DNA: TGTGCCAGCAGCCCCCCCCTGGGCCGAGCGGGGGGTCACAATGAGCAGTTCTTC. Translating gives CASSPPLGRAGGHNEQFF.

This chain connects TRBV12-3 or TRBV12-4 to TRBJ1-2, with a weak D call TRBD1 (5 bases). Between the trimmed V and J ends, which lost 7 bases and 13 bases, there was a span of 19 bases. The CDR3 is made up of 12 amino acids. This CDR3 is CASTPPHGGATF. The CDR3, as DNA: TGTGCCAGCACCCCCCCCCATGGCGGGGCCACCTTC.

The DNA of the CDR3 is TGTGCCAGCAGCCCTCTTGCCGGGGGGATGTACCAAGAGACCCAGTACTTC. It yields the protein CASSPLAGGMYQETQYF. The chain employs TRBV28 and TRBJ2-5; 7 positions agree with TRBD2. The V gene's germline CDR1 is MDHEN and CDR2 SYDVKM. This CDR3 comprises 17 residues. V lost 6 bases to trimming and J lost 0 bases; unmatched junction nucleotides: 13.

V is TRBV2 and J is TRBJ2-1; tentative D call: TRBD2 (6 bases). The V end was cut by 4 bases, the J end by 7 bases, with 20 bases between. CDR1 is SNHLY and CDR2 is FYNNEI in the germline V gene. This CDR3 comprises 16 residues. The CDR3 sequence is CASSGTGRGSGNEQFF. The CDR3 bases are TGTGCCAGCAGTGGGACGGGGCGGGGCTCAGGGAATGAGCAGTTCTTC.

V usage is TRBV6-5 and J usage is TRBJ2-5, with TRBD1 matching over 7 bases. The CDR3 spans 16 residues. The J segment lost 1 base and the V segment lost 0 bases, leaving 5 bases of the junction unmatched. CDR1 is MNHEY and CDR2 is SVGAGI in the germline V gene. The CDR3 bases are TGTGCCAGCAGTTACTCGAACAGGGGTTCCCAAGAGACCCAGTACTTC. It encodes CASSYSNRGSQETQYF.

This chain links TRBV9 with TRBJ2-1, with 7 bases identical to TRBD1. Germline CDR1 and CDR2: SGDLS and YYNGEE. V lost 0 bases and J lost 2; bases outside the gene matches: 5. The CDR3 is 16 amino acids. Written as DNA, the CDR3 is TGTGCCAGCAGCGTAGCTATCGGGACAGCCTACAATGAGCAGTTCTTC. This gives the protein CASSVAIGTAYNEQFF.

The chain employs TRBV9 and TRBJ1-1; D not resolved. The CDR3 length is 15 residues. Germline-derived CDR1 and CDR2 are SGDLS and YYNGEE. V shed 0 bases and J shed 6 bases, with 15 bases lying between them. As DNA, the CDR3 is TGTGCCAGCAGCGTAGCCGCGAACGGGTTCGCTGAAGCTTTCTTT. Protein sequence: CASSVAANGFAEAFF.

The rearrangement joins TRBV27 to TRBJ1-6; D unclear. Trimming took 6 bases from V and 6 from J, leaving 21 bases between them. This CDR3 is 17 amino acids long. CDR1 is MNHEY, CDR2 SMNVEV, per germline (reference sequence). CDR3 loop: CASSLTSRRGGNSPLHF. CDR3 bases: TGTGCCAGCAGCCTCACCTCGAGGCGTGGAGGTAATTCACCCCTCCACTTT.

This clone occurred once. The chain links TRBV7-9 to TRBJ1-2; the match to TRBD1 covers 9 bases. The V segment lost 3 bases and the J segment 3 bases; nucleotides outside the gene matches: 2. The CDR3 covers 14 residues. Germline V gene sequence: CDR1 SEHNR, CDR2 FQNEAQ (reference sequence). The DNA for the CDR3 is TGTGCCAGCAGCTTGTGGGACAGGGACTATGGCTACACCTTC. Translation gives CASSLWDRDYGYTF.

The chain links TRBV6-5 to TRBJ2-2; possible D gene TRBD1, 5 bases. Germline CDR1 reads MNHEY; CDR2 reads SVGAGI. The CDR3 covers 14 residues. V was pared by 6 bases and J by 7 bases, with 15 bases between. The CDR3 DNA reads TGTGCCAGCAGAACCCAGGGTTTCATCGGGGAGCTGTTTTTT. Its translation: CASRTQGFIGELFF.

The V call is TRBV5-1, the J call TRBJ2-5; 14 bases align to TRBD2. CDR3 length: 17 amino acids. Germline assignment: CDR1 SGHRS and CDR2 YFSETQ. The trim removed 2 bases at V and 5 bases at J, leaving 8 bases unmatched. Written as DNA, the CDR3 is TGCGCCAGCAGCTTCCAGACTAGCGGGGGGGCCCAGGAGACCCAGTACTTC. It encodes CASSFQTSGGAQETQYF. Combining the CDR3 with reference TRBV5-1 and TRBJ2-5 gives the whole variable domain KAGVTQTPRYLIKTRGQQVTLSCSPISGHRSVSWYQQTPGQGLQFLFEYFSETQRNKGNFPGRFSGRQFSNSRSEMNVSTLELGDSALYLCASSFQTSGGAQETQYFGPGTRLLVL.

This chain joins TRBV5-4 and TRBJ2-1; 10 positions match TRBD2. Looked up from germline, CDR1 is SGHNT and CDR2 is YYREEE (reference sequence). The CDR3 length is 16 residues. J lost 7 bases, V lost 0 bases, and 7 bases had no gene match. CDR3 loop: CASSLGPSGGANEQFF. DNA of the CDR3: TGTGCCAGCAGCTTGGGGCCTAGCGGGGGAGCTAATGAGCAGTTCTTC.

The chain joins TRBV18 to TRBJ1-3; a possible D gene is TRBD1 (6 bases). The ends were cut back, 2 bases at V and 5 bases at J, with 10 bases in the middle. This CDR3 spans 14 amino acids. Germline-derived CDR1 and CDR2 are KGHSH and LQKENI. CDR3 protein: CASSPAGERNTIYF. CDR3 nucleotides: TGTGCCAGCTCACCAGCAGGGGAGAGAAACACCATATATTTT.

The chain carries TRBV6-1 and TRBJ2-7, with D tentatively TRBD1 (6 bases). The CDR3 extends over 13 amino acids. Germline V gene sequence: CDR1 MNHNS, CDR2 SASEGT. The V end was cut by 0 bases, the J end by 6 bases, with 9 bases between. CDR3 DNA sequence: TGTGCCAGCAGTGAAGCCCAGGGGTCCGAGCAGTACTTC. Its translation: CASSEAQGSEQYF.

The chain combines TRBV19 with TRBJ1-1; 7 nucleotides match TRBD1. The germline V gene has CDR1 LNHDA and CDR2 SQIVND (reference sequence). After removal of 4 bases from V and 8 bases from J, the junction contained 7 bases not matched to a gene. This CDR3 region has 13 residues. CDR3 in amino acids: CASSSQTGLEAFF. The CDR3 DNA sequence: TGTGCCAGTAGTAGCCAGACAGGGCTGGAAGCTTTCTTT.

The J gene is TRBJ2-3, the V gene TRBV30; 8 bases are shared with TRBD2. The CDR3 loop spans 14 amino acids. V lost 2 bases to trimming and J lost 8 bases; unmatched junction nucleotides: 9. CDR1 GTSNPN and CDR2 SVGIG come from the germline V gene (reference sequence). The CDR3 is CAWSPGGVLGTQYF. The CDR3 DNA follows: TGTGCCTGGAGTCCCGGGGGGGTTCTCGGTACGCAGTATTTT.

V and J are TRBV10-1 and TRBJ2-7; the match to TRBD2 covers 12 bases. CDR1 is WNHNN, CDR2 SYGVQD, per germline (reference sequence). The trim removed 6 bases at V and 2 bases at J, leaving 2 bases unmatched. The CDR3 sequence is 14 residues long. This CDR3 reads CASSGLAGTYEQYF. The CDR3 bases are TGCGCCAGCAGCGGACTAGCGGGGACCTACGAGCAGTACTTC.

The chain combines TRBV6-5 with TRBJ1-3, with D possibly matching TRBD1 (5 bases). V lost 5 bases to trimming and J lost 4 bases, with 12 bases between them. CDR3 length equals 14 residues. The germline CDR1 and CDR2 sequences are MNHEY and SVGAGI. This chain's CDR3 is CASSPRDSGNTIYF. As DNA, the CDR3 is TGTGCCAGCAGTCCTAGGGACTCAGGAAACACCATATATTTT.

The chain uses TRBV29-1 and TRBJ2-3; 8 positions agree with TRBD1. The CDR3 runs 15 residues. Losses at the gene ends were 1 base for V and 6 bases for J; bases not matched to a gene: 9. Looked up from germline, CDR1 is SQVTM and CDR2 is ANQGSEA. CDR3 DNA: TGCAGCGTTGAAGGGGCAGGGGGCTGGGGGGATACGCAGTATTTT. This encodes CSVEGAGGWGDTQYF.